Listed below are T cell receptor beta chains from one sample, sequenced in a study of naive and memory T cell subsets. TCRdb re-analysed the UMI-ligation and nested PCR reads in MiXCR, keeping a single row per CDR3 protein. Among some 110,000 distinct CDR3 sequences listed, 13% to 15% were seen once. The material sequenced was naive CD8+ T cells from blood. The receptors shown here come from a human donor in good health. Each CDR3 is given without its conserved first and last residue.

V gene	J gene	CDR3 length	CDR3 protein
TRBV10-3	TRBJ2-5	12	AISDGTIQETQY
TRBV29-1	TRBJ1-2	8	SAEGDGYT
TRBV7-9	TRBJ1-1	13	ASSLSAGGRPEAF
TRBV7-3	TRBJ2-5	13	ASSSTGTAQETQY
TRBV12-3/TRBV12-4	TRBJ2-1	12	ASSLTGGYDEQF
TRBV15	TRBJ1-2	13	ATSGKVGQIYGYT
TRBV5-1	TRBJ2-1	13	ASSQTTGKYNEQF
TRBV11-2	TRBJ1-4	12	ASRETQGAEKLF
TRBV27	TRBJ1-1	10	ASRGMNTEAF
TRBV2	TRBJ2-2	13	ASSPDRSNTGELF
TRBV20-1	TRBJ2-7	11	SATGGNNYEQY
TRBV7-9	TRBJ2-3	15	ASSPFGDRVSTDTQY
TRBV6-5	TRBJ1-1	14	ASSKTWTGLNTEAF
TRBV10-3	TRBJ2-5	14	AISDVVGHAGETQY
TRBV5-1	TRBJ2-4	12	ASSPPMGSNIQY
TRBV13	TRBJ2-3	11	ASSARALDPQY
TRBV4-2	TRBJ2-7	12	ASSQGAGTYEQY
TRBV13	TRBJ2-7	10	ASSSQWDEQY
TRBV27	TRBJ2-2	11	ASSPFRGGELF
TRBV10-3	TRBJ2-1	12	ATNPTGSTNEQF
TRBV5-6	TRBJ2-7	12	ASSLARPYYEQY
TRBV19	TRBJ2-7	10	ATGTDPYEQY
TRBV5-4	TRBJ2-5	15	ASSSGSARLSGETQY
TRBV20-1	TRBJ1-1	13	SASGLRTGTAEAF
TRBV30	TRBJ2-3	12	AWSSGAIADTQY
TRBV30	TRBJ1-4	13	AWAGVGGGGEKLF
TRBV21-1	TRBJ1-2	14	ASSKGSQGKNYGYT
TRBV12-3/TRBV12-4	TRBJ1-2	13	ASSPGQGYMDGYT
TRBV7-2	TRBJ2-7	12	ASSLSGSPHEQY
TRBV12-5	TRBJ2-5	12	ATEFCGRLLAQY
TRBV14	TRBJ1-2	11	ASSQIKGYGYT
TRBV6-2/TRBV6-3	TRBJ2-7	11	ASSWEPPYEQY
TRBV10-3	TRBJ2-4	14	AVHLRRFLAKNIQY
TRBV27	TRBJ2-7	11	ASRLAGPYEQY
TRBV27	TRBJ2-3	12	ASAGGASTDTQY
TRBV30	TRBJ2-7	12	AWMGEAESTTLW
TRBV12-3/TRBV12-4	TRBJ1-1	11	ASSSPGNTEAF
TRBV20-1	TRBJ1-5	10	KGQAYYQPQH
TRBV4-3	TRBJ2-7	13	ASSQVQTPPYEQY
TRBV12-3/TRBV12-4	TRBJ2-4	13	ASSYTILAKNIQY
TRBV7-9	TRBJ1-1	11	ASREELPTEAF
TRBV7-9	TRBJ1-4	12	ASSSTGGDEKLF
TRBV7-9	TRBJ1-4	12	ASSLYKEAEKLF
TRBV15	TRBJ2-1	14	ATNPSLGGRHNEQF
TRBV12-3/TRBV12-4	TRBJ1-4	9	ASSGMGSLS
TRBV24-1	TRBJ2-5	13	ATSDLGRDKETQY
TRBV29-1	TRBJ2-1	13	SVGGGLGSYNEQF
TRBV2	TRBJ2-3	14	ASSHLRDTYTDTQY
TRBV25-1	TRBJ2-5	13	ASSEPSEGGETQY
TRBV4-3	TRBJ2-7	13	ASSQGRDRAYEQY
TRBV13	TRBJ1-2	12	ASSLGPGKDGYT
TRBV10-3	TRBJ1-1	10	ATGQTNTEAF
TRBV3-1	TRBJ2-1	9	ASSQGWEQF
TRBV4-3	TRBJ2-1	14	ASSQDPTSSYNEQF
TRBV6-1	TRBJ1-2	9	ASRAGTLNT
TRBV9	TRBJ2-3	10	ASSVASDTQY
TRBV7-9	TRBJ1-6	10	ASSGQGSPLH
TRBV20-1	TRBJ2-1	15	SARDRELAGIYNEQF
TRBV7-6	TRBJ1-5	14	ASSPKPETSNQPQH